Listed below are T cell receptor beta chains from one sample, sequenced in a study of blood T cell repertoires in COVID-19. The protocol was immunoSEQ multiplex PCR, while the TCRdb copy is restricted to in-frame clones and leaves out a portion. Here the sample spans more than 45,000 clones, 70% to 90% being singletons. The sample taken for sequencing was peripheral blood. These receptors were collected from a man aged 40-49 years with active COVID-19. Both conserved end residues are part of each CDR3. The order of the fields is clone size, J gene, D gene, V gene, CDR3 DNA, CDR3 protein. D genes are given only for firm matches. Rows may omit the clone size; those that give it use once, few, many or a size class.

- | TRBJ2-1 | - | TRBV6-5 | TGTGCCAGCAGTTTCAGGCAACTAGCCAGGCAGTTCTTC | CASSFRQLARQFF
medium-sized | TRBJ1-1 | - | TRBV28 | TGTGCCAGCAGTCCGCGTTCCATGAACACTGAAGCTTTCTTT | CASSPRSMNTEAFF
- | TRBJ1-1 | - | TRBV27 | TGTGCCAGCAGTTTAAGCACAGGCCCGGTAGGGACTGAAGCTTTCTTT | CASSLSTGPVGTEAFF
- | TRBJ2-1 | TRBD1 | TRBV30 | TGTGCCTGGAGGGACAGGGACAATGAGCAGTTCTTC | CAWRDRDNEQFF
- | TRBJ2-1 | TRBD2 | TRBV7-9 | TGTGCCAGCACCCCTAGCGGGAGGGGGATTGGTGAGCAGTTCTTC | CASTPSGRGIGEQFF
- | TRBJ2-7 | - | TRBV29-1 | TGCAGCGTTGAAGAGGAAGGGGCCTCCTACGAGCAGTACTTC | CSVEEEGASYEQYF
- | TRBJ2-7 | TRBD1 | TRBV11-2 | TGTGCCAGCAGCTTAGTGTCCGGGACAGTCCACGAGCAGTACTTC | CASSLVSGTVHEQYF
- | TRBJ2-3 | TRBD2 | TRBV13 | TGTGCCAGCAGCGCTGGACTAGCGGGCGGGGGCGCAGATACGCAGTATTTT | CASSAGLAGGGADTQYF
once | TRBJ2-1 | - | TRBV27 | TGTGCCAGCAGTTTTCGGCTAGCGAAGGGCAATGAGCAGTTCTTC | CASSFRLAKGNEQFF
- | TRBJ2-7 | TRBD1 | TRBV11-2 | TGTGCCAGCAGCGAGGACAGGCAATCCTACGAGCAGTACTTC | CASSEDRQSYEQYF
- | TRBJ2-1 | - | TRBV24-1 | TGTGCCACCAGTGATGAGGGCTACAATGAGCAGTTCTTC | CATSDEGYNEQFF
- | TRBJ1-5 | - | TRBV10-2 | TGCGCCAGCAATGACGGTGATCAGCCCCAGCATTTT | CASNDGDQPQHF
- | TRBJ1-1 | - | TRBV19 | TGTGCCAGTAGGATCCACGGGGGTGGGATGAACACTGAAGCTTTCTTT | CASRIHGGGMNTEAFF
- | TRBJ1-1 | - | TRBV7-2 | TGTGCCAGCAGCCCGCTCGGGGCTTTCTTT | CASSPLGAFF
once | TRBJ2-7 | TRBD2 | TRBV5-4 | TGTGCCAGCAGCACCGGGACTAGCGGGGAGGATCTCTACGAGCAGTACTTC | CASSTGTSGEDLYEQYF
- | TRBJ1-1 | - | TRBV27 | TGTGCCAGCAGTTTACTTATGTCGGCTGAAGCTTTCTTT | CASSLLMSAEAFF
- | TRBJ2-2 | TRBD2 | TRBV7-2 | TGTGCCAGCAGCTTAGTGGGTAGCGGGAGACCTAACACCGGGGAGCTGTTTTTT | CASSLVGSGRPNTGELFF
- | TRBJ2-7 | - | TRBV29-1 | TGCAGCGTTGCCATCCGGGACACGAACTACGAGCAGTACTTC | CSVAIRDTNYEQYF
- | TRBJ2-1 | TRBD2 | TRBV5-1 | TGCGCCAGCAGCTCCGGACAGGGTCTAGCGGGAGGGCCACGCAATGAGCAGTTCTTC | CASSSGQGLAGGPRNEQFF
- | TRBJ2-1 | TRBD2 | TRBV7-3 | TGTGCCAGCAGCTTTTCAGGACTAGCGGGAAATGAGCAGTTCTTC | CASSFSGLAGNEQFF
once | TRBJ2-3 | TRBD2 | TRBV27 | TGTGCCAGCAGAACCAGAGGGACTAGCGGGAGAGCAGGCACAGATACGCAGTATTTT | CASRTRGTSGRAGTDTQYF
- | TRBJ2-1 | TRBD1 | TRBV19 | TGTGCCAGTAGTATGGAGGGGACAGGGAGCAATGAGCAGTTCTTC | CASSMEGTGSNEQFF
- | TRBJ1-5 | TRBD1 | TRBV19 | TGTGCCAGTAGTACACAGGGGGCTCTCAATCAGCCCCAGCATTTT | CASSTQGALNQPQHF
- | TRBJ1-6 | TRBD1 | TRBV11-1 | TGTGCCAGCAGCCGGACAGGGAATAATTCACCCCTCCACTTT | CASSRTGNNSPLHF
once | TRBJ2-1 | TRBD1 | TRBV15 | TGTGCCACCAGCAGAGAGTACAGGGGCTACAATGAGCAGTTCTTC | CATSREYRGYNEQFF
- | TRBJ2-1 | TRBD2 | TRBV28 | TGTGCCAGCAGTTTAGGAATTGCGGGAGGACCCTACAATGAGCAGTTCTTC | CASSLGIAGGPYNEQFF
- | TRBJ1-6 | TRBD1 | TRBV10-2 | TGCGCCAGCAGTGAAGTATCGCAGGGGGCGGATAATTCACCCCTCCACTTT | CASSEVSQGADNSPLHF
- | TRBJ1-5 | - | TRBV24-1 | TGTGCCACCAGTGATTCGTCAAGGGGTCAGCCCCAGCATTTT | CATSDSSRGQPQHF
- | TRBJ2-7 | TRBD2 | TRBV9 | TGTGCCAGCAGCCCAACAACCACTAGCGGGAGTCTTATTGACTACGAGCAGTACTTC | CASSPTTTSGSLIDYEQYF
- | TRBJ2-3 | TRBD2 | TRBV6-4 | TGTGCCAGCAGTGACTCACTAGCGGGAGCAGATACGCAGTATTTT | CASSDSLAGADTQYF
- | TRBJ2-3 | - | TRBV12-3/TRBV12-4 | TGTGCCAGCACCGTGAGCGGCACAGATACGCAGTATTTT | CASTVSGTDTQYF
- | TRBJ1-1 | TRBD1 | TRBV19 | TGTGCCAGTAGTAGCTACAGGGGAACTGAAGCTTTCTTT | CASSSYRGTEAFF
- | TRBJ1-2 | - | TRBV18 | TGTGCCAGCTCACCACGTGACAGTACTAACTATGGCTACACCTTC | CASSPRDSTNYGYTF
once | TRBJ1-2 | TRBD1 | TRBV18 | TGTGCCAGCTCACCACCGGGACAGGCCCCGCTTACCTTC | CASSPPGQAPLTF
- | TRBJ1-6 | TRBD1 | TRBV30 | TGTGCCTGGAGTCGAGGGAGACCGGGACAGAATTCACCCCTCCACTTT | CAWSRGRPGQNSPLHF
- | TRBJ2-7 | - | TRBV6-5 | TGTGCCAGCTATACCGGGACTGGCAACTCCTACGAGCAGTACTTC | CASYTGTGNSYEQYF